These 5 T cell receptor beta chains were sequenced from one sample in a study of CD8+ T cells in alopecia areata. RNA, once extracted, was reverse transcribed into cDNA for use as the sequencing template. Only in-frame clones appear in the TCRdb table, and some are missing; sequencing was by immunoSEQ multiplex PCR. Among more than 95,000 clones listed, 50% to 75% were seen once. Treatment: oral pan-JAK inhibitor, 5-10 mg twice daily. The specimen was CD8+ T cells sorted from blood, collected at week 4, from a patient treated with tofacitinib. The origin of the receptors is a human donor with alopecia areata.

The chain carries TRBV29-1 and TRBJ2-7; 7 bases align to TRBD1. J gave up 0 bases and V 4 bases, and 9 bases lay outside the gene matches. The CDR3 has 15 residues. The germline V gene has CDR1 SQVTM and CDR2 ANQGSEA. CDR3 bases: TGCAGCGTTGCGGGACAGCTAGCCTACTCCTACGAGCAGTACTTC. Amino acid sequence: CSVAGQLAYSYEQYF.

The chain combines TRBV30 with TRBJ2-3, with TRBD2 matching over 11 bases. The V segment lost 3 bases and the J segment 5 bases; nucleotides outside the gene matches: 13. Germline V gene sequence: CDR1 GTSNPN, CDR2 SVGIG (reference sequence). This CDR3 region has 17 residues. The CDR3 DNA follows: TGTGCCTGGAGGGATTACATAATAGCGGGGGGGTTAGATACGCAGTATTTT. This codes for CAWRDYIIAGGLDTQYF.

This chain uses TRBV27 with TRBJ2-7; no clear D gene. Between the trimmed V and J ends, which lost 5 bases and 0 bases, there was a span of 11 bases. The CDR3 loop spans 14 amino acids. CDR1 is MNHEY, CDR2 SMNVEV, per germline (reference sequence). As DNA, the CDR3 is TGTGCCAGCAGTCCCCCCGAAAGCTCCTACGAGCAGTACTTC. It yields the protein CASSPPESSYEQYF.

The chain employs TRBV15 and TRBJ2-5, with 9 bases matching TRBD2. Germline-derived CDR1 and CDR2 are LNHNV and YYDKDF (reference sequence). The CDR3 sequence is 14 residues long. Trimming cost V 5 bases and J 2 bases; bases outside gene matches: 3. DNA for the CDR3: TGTGCCACCAGCGGAGCGGGGGGTCAAGAGACCCAGTACTTC. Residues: CATSGAGGQETQYF. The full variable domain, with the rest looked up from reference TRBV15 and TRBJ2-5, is DAMVIQNPRYQVTQFGKPVTLSCSQTLNHNVMYWYQQKSSQAPKLLFHYYDKDFNNEADTPDNFQSRRPNTSFCFLDIRSPGLGDTAMYLCATSGAGGQETQYFGPGTRLLVL.

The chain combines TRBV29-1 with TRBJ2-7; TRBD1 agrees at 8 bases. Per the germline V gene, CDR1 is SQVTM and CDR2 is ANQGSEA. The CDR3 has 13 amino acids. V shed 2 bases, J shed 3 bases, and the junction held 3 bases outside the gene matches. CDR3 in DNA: TGCAGCGTTGAACACGGACAGGGCTACGAGCAGTACTTC. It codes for CSVEHGQGYEQYF.